Listed below are T cell receptor beta chains from one sample, sequenced in a study of T cell changes during pregnancy in multiple sclerosis. TCRdb keeps only in-frame clones here, not all; method: immunoSEQ multiplex PCR. The table has some 70,000 clones, over 75% seen once. The input for sequencing was peripheral blood, taken in the third trimester of pregnancy. The source of these receptors is a female donor with multiple sclerosis, enrolled in a pregnancy study. Each CDR3 is given with its conserved first and last residue. A D gene is named only where the DNA matches it firmly. Rows may omit the clone size; those that give it use once, few, many or a size class.

v_gene	j_gene	abundance	d_gene	CDR3aa	CDR3nt
TRBV2	TRBJ2-7	once	TRBD2	CASGTSATGEQYF	TGTGCCAGCGGGACTAGCGCCACGGGCGAGCAGTACTTC
TRBV4-3	TRBJ2-7	NA	NA	CASSQSLRGSYEQYF	TGCGCCAGCAGCCAGTCTCTTCGGGGTTCCTACGAGCAGTACTTC
TRBV10-3	TRBJ2-5	once	TRBD2	CAIRPGSGRAWEEETQYF	TGTGCCATCAGACCTGGGAGCGGGAGGGCTTGGGAGGAAGAGACCCAGTACTTC
TRBV29-1	TRBJ1-4	NA	TRBD1	CSAGQGAFTNEKLFF	TGCAGCGCTGGACAGGGGGCTTTCACTAATGAAAAACTGTTTTTT
TRBV7-2	TRBJ1-6	NA	NA	CASSFAPGNSPLHF	TGTGCCAGCAGCTTCGCCCCAGGGAATTCACCCCTCCACTTT
TRBV29-1	TRBJ1-6	NA	TRBD1	CSADRDSNSPLHF	TGCAGCGCGGACCGGGACAGTAATTCACCCCTCCACTTT
TRBV5-1	TRBJ2-5	NA	NA	CASSLGYRDQETQYF	TGCGCCAGCAGCTTGGGTTATCGGGACCAAGAGACCCAGTACTTC
TRBV5-6	TRBJ1-2	once	NA	CASSFDGRDGYTF	TGTGCCAGCAGCTTCGACGGGAGAGATGGCTACACCTTC
TRBV27	TRBJ1-1	NA	NA	CASSAFPPGGTLKSEAFF	TGTGCCAGCAGCGCATTCCCCCCTGGGGGGACTTTAAAATCTGAAGCTTTCTTT
TRBV4-1	TRBJ2-7	NA	TRBD1	CASSQGASYEQYF	TGCGCCAGCTCGCAGGGGGCCTCCTACGAGCAGTACTTC
TRBV18	TRBJ1-1	NA	NA	CASSSGTGGNTEAFF	TGTGCCAGCTCTTCAGGGACGGGGGGGAACACTGAAGCTTTCTTT
TRBV6-1	TRBJ2-3	NA	NA	CASSERATDTQYF	TGTGCCAGCAGTGAGCGGGCCACAGATACGCAGTATTTT
TRBV6-4	TRBJ1-3	few	NA	CASSDSQASGNTIYF	TGTGCCAGCAGTGACTCGCAGGCTTCAGGAAACACCATATATTTT
TRBV6-1	TRBJ2-2	NA	TRBD1	CASSLGQATGELFF	TGTGCCAGCAGTTTAGGACAGGCCACCGGGGAGCTGTTTTTT
TRBV9	TRBJ2-3	NA	TRBD1	CASNLGPGGTDTQYF	TGTGCCAGCAATTTAGGGCCAGGGGGTACAGATACGCAGTATTTT
TRBV5-5	TRBJ2-6	NA	NA	CASSLLRYSGANVLTF	TGTGCCAGCAGCTTGCTCAGATACTCTGGGGCCAACGTCCTGACTTTC
TRBV19	TRBJ1-5	NA	NA	CASSPSLNQPQHF	TGTGCCAGTAGTCCTTCCTTAAATCAGCCCCAGCATTTT
TRBV12-5	TRBJ2-7	NA	TRBD1	CASGLGRTGAEEQYF	TGTGCTAGTGGTTTGGGGAGGACAGGGGCGGAAGAGCAGTACTTC
TRBV6-6	TRBJ2-3	NA	TRBD2	CASRSGDTTDTQYF	TGTGCCAGCCGTAGCGGGGATACGACAGATACGCAGTATTTT
TRBV7-7	TRBJ1-1	NA	TRBD1	CASSFRKGANTEAFF	TGTGCCAGCAGCTTTAGAAAGGGGGCGAACACTGAAGCTTTCTTT
TRBV19	TRBJ1-5	NA	NA	CARNPGLSCNQPQHF	TGTGCCAGAAACCCTGGGCTCAGCTGTAATCAGCCCCAGCATTTT
TRBV15	TRBJ1-2	NA	NA	CATSSLDIYGYTF	TGTGCCACCAGCAGTTTAGACATCTATGGCTACACCTTC
TRBV27	TRBJ1-6	NA	NA	CASREYNSPLHF	TGTGCCAGCAGAGAGTATAATTCACCCCTCCACTTT
TRBV7-9	TRBJ1-1	NA	TRBD1	CASNTGGKEAFF	TGTGCCAGTAATACAGGGGGTAAGGAAGCTTTCTTT
TRBV25-1	TRBJ1-6	NA	TRBD1	CAFQGQGNSPLHF	TGTGCCTTCCAAGGACAGGGGAATTCACCCCTCCACTTT
TRBV6-1	TRBJ2-1	NA	NA	CASSEIQFEQFF	TGTGCCAGCAGTGAAATCCAGTTTGAGCAGTTCTTC
TRBV11-2	TRBJ2-1	once	NA	CASSPSRENNEQFF	TGTGCCAGCAGCCCCTCTCGAGAGAACAATGAGCAGTTCTTC
TRBV27	TRBJ2-7	NA	NA	CASSSPLRRHYEQYF	TGTGCCAGCAGTAGCCCCCTCAGAAGACATTACGAGCAGTACTTC
TRBV6-1	TRBJ2-1	NA	TRBD2	CASSVSLAGTVAVEQFF	TGTGCCAGCAGTGTATCACTAGCGGGAACCGTCGCGGTTGAGCAGTTCTTC
TRBV19	TRBJ2-7	NA	NA	CATSTAGVSSYEQYF	TGTGCCACCAGTACTGCAGGCGTAAGCTCCTACGAGCAGTACTTC
TRBV19	TRBJ2-1	NA	TRBD2	CASSRAGARLNEQFF	TGTGCCAGTAGTAGAGCGGGAGCCCGCTTAAATGAGCAGTTCTTC
TRBV11-2	TRBJ2-1	NA	NA	CASSSNMGSYNEQFF	TGTGCCAGCAGCTCAAATATGGGCAGCTACAATGAGCAGTTCTTC
TRBV11-2	TRBJ1-3	NA	TRBD1	CASSFRGQRHTIYF	TGTGCCAGCAGCTTCCGGGGACAGAGGCACACCATATATTTT